Each of the 30 T cell receptor beta chains below was sequenced from the same sample in a study of early T cells in non-severe SARS-CoV-2 infection. TCRdb redid the calling of the 5' RACE reads with MiXCR, one entry per CDR3 protein. This table has about 84,000 distinct CDR3 sequences, 9.5% to 13% appearing once. Specimen: whole blood. The source is an adult who was a healthcare worker with PCR-confirmed SARS-CoV-2 infection or an uninfected control (not recorded which).

There are many counts of this clonotype. The CDR3 DNA is TGTGCCAGCAGCTTGTTGACGGGACAGGGTCTCACCGGGGAGCTGTTTTTT. It encodes CASSLLTGQGLTGELFF. The chain links TRBV7-3 to TRBJ2-2; the match to TRBD1 covers 9 bases. The germline V gene has CDR1 SGHTA and CDR2 FQGTGA. With 3 bases clipped from V and 4 bases from J, the junction kept 9 bases outside the gene matches. CDR3 length: 17 amino acids.

This clonotype was counted at least ten times. The chain joins TRBV9 to TRBJ2-1, with 8 positions matching TRBD2. The CDR3 has 15 residues. The J segment lost 13 bases and the V segment lost 3 bases, leaving 15 bases of the junction unmatched. Germline lookup yields CDR1 SGDLS and CDR2 YYNGEE. The CDR3 nucleotides read TGTGCCAGCAGCGCTGCAACTGGAACTAGCGGAATTCAGTTCTTC. This sequence encodes CASSAATGTSGIQFF.

The J gene is TRBJ2-7, the V gene TRBV28; TRBD1 agrees at 10 bases. V shed 10 bases and J 7 bases; nucleotides not matched to a gene: 7. Germline CDR1 MDHEN, CDR2 SYDVKM. The CDR3 length is 12 residues. The CDR3 loop is CATGTGVREQYF. CDR3 sequence (DNA): TGTGCCACCGGGACAGGGGTAAGGGAGCAGTACTTC.

This sequence joins TRBV2 and TRBJ1-5; D is perhaps TRBD1 (5 bases). The CDR3 is 14 residues long. The germline gives CDR1 SNHLY, CDR2 FYNNEI. The germline V and J ends were trimmed by 6 bases and 15 bases, with 24 bases remaining between them. CDR3 DNA sequence: TGTGCCAGCAGGAGGGACCAATCAGCCCCAGAAACGCATTTT. It specifies CASRRDQSAPETHF.

This clonotype was counted many times. The V gene is TRBV5-1, the J gene TRBJ2-1, with D possibly TRBD2 on 6 matching bases. CDR1 SGHRS and CDR2 YFSETQ come from the germline V gene. The CDR3 is 15 residues long. V was shortened by 3 bases and J by 0 bases, with 10 bases between the two germline ends. The CDR3 loop reads CASSWEASSYNEQFF. The CDR3 DNA reads TGCGCCAGCAGCTGGGAGGCGTCCTCCTACAATGAGCAGTTCTTC.

In its sample, this clonotype was seen many times. V usage is TRBV29-1 and J usage is TRBJ2-7, with D perhaps matching TRBD1 or TRBD2 (5 bases each). The CDR3 length is 14 residues. The V and J ends lost 4 bases and 4 bases respectively, with 17 bases between them. Germline CDR1 and CDR2: SQVTM and ANQGSEA. CDR3 DNA: TGCAGCGTTGGGGGGACCTCTGTTGGGTACGAGCAGTACTTC. Amino acids: CSVGGTSVGYEQYF.

V usage is TRBV28 and J usage is TRBJ2-1; weak D call: TRBD1 (5 bases). This CDR3 has 12 residues. V was trimmed by 6 bases and J by 8 bases, leaving 11 bases between them. Germline V CDR1 and CDR2: MDHEN, SYDVKM. The CDR3: CASSPVGDEQFF. The CDR3 region has the DNA TGTGCCAGCAGCCCCGTAGGGGATGAGCAGTTCTTC.

This clonotype was recorded many times. The V and J genes are TRBV14 and TRBJ1-5; the D gene is possibly TRBD1 (5 bases). This CDR3 has 13 amino acids. Between the trimmed V and J ends, which lost 4 bases and 6 bases, there was a span of 10 bases. CDR1 is SGHDN, CDR2 FVKESK, per germline. As DNA, the CDR3 is TGTGCCAGCAGCCCGCAGGGTGGTCAGCCCCAGCATTTT. Amino acids: CASSPQGGQPQHF.

The chain carries TRBV27 and TRBJ2-2, with no clear D. The length of the CDR3 is 11 residues. V shed 1 base and J shed 7 bases, with 1 base lying between them. CDR1 and CDR2 from the germline V gene are MNHEY and SMNVEV (reference sequence). CDR3 sequence: CASSLYGELFF. The CDR3 bases are TGTGCCAGCAGTTTATACGGGGAGCTGTTTTTT.

This clonotype was detected many times. V gene TRBV12-3 or TRBV12-4 combines with J gene TRBJ2-1; D is ambiguous. This CDR3 has 17 amino acids. V dropped 0 bases and J dropped 4 bases, with 16 bases sitting between them. This chain's CDR3 is CASSLALKVYVYNEQFF. In DNA, the CDR3 is TGTGCCAGCAGTTTAGCGCTAAAGGTTTACGTTTACAATGAGCAGTTCTTC.

V usage is TRBV11-2 and J usage is TRBJ2-3; D possibly corresponds to TRBD2 (6 bases). The CDR3 spans 13 residues. Trimming pared 8 bases from V and 2 bases from J, leaving 11 bases between. CDR1 and CDR2 (germline): SGHAT, FQNNGV. CDR3 sequence (DNA): TGTGCCAGCGGAGGGGCATACACAGATACGCAGTATTTT. Its translation is CASGGAYTDTQYF.

The chain is built from TRBV11-2 and TRBJ2-7; D remains unclear. Germline lookup yields CDR1 SGHAT and CDR2 FQNNGV. This CDR3 spans 13 amino acids. Trimming took 1 base from V and 6 from J, leaving 10 bases between them. The CDR3 nucleotides read TGTGCCAGCAGCTTAGGCTTACGCGCCGAGCAGTACTTC. This codes for CASSLGLRAEQYF.

This clonotype came up a few times. The germline gene is not matched at one end of the junction; a read error may be the cause. The chain is built from TRBV5-6 and TRBJ1-1, with TRBD1 matching 7 bases. The CDR3 length is 17 residues. Germline-derived CDR1 and CDR2 are SGHDT and YYEEEE. This CDR3 is CASSFSPTGKVGTEAFF. CDR3 coding DNA: TGTGCCAGCAGCTTTAGTCCGACAGGGAAAGTAGGAACTGAAGCTTTCTTC.

This clonotype came up a few times. The CDR3 here is CASSESMGMNTEAFF. DNA of the CDR3: TGTGCCAGCAGTGAAAGTATGGGGATGAACACTGAAGCTTTCTTT. The chain employs TRBV6-1 and TRBJ1-1; D is unresolved. Per germline, CDR1 MNHNS and CDR2 SASEGT. The CDR3 consists of 15 residues. The V end lost 2 bases, the J end lost 0 bases, and 10 bases lay between the germline ends.

The table lists this clonotype with a few counts. The rearrangement links TRBV28 to TRBJ1-1, with TRBD1 matching over 8 bases. Germline-derived CDR1 and CDR2 are MDHEN and SYDVKM. V shed 2 bases, J shed 2 bases, and the junction held 4 bases outside the gene matches. CDR3 length equals 15 residues. This CDR3 reads CASSLPQGANTEAFF. The CDR3 coding sequence is TGTGCCAGCAGTTTACCGCAGGGGGCAAACACTGAAGCTTTCTTT.

This clonotype was seen repeatedly, ten times or more. The V call is TRBV3-1, the J call TRBJ2-1; the match to TRBD1 covers 7 bases. V lost 7 bases to trimming and J lost 5 bases; unmatched junction nucleotides: 8. The CDR3 has 14 amino acids. Germline loops: CDR1 LGHDT, CDR2 YNNKEL (reference sequence). CDR3 sequence reads: CASTVRGSHNEQFF. The CDR3 region has the DNA TGTGCCAGCACCGTCAGGGGGTCGCACAATGAGCAGTTCTTC.

V and J are TRBV28 and TRBJ1-5; maybe TRBD1 (6 bases). V shed 4 bases and J shed 9 bases, with 10 bases lying between them. Germline V gene data show CDR1 as MDHEN and CDR2 as SYDVKM. The CDR3 sequence is 12 residues long. The CDR3 nucleotides are TGTGCCAGCAGTTCATGGGGGCTGCCCCAGCATTTT. Its translation: CASSSWGLPQHF.

This clonotype was seen a handful of times. The gene calls are TRBV29-1 and TRBJ2-7; D possibly corresponds to TRBD2 (6 bases). V was clipped by 5 bases and J by 0 bases, with 8 bases between them. From germline, CDR1 is SQVTM and CDR2 ANQGSEA. CDR3 size: 12 residues. The DNA for the CDR3 is TGCAGCGTTATCGGGAGCTCCTACGAGCAGTACTTC. As protein: CSVIGSSYEQYF.

The V gene is TRBV5-8, the J gene TRBJ2-7; D is undetermined. V dropped 4 bases and J dropped 1 base, with 9 bases sitting between them. The germline CDR1 and CDR2 sequences are SGHTS and YDEGEE. The CDR3 contains 13 residues. CDR3 sequence: CASSQDKSYEQYF. CDR3 nucleotide sequence: TGTGCCAGCAGCCAAGACAAATCCTACGAGCAGTACTTC.

The CDR3 reads CASSESTVYTEAFF. CDR3 DNA sequence: TGCGCCAGCAGTGAGTCCACAGTATATACTGAAGCTTTCTTT. The V call is TRBV10-1, the J call TRBJ1-1; D is unclear. Per the germline V gene, CDR1 is WNHNN and CDR2 is SYGVQD (reference sequence). This CDR3 has 14 residues. Trimming shortened V by 0 bases and J by 5 bases, and 10 bases separated the two germline ends.

This clonotype has a handful of counts. The chain links TRBV29-1 to TRBJ2-6, with a weak D call TRBD2 (6 bases). Germline V gene data show CDR1 as SQVTM and CDR2 as ANQGSEA. There are 13 residues in the CDR3. V shed 4 bases and J shed 3 bases, with 7 bases lying between them. The CDR3 reads CSVGDFGANVLTF. Here the CDR3 DNA reads TGCAGCGTTGGGGACTTTGGGGCCAACGTCCTGACTTTC.

In this sample, this clonotype is medium-sized. The chain links TRBV28 to TRBJ2-3, with 11 nucleotides matching TRBD1. The length of the CDR3 is 14 residues. Unmatched junction bases numbered 4, after V lost 5 bases and J lost 6 bases. CDR1 MDHEN and CDR2 SYDVKM come from the germline V gene. CDR3 nucleotides: TGTGCCAGCAGTCCGGACAGGGGGCTCGATACGCAGTATTTT. This encodes CASSPDRGLDTQYF.

This clonotype was counted at least ten times. J is TRBJ2-7 and V is TRBV20-1; 12 bases line up with TRBD2. The junction had 5 bases not matched to a gene; V was cut back by 2 bases and J by 3 bases. Germline lookup yields CDR1 DFQATT and CDR2 SNEGSKA (reference sequence). CDR3 size: 15 residues. The CDR3 loop is CSARPGTSGFYEQYF. The CDR3 DNA sequence: TGCAGTGCTAGACCTGGGACTAGCGGGTTCTACGAGCAGTACTTC.

The table lists this clonotype with many counts. The chain uses TRBV7-2 and TRBJ2-3, with a possible D match to TRBD2 (6 bases). The CDR3 is 15 residues long. V lost 4 bases to trimming and J lost 4 bases, with 15 bases between them. CDR1 and CDR2 (germline): SGHTA, FQGNSA. The DNA for the CDR3 is TGTGCCAGCAGCTCAGCGGACCCGGGGGCAGATACGCAGTATTTT. Its protein product is CASSSADPGADTQYF.

This clonotype was found many times. The chain recombines TRBV7-9 with TRBJ2-3, with 11 bases identical to TRBD2. Germline CDR1 reads SEHNR; CDR2 reads FQNEAQ (reference sequence). Trimming took 6 bases from V and 6 from J; bases not matched to a gene: 11. This CDR3 contains 16 residues. CDR3 region: CASSRDSGGAVDTQYF. The CDR3 region has the DNA TGTGCCAGCAGTCGCGATAGCGGGGGGGCCGTGGATACGCAGTATTTT.

This clonotype was counted only a few times. The chain carries TRBV5-1 and TRBJ2-1; 8 positions agree with TRBD2. CDR1 is SGHRS, CDR2 YFSETQ, per germline. The CDR3 is 15 residues long. The J segment lost 6 bases and the V segment lost 4 bases, leaving 9 bases of the junction unmatched. CDR3 in DNA: TGCGCCAGCAGCATTAGCGGGATTTACCCCAATGAGCAGTTCTTC. This translates into CASSISGIYPNEQFF.

V and J are TRBV15 and TRBJ2-7, with D unclear. The germline V gene has CDR1 LNHNV and CDR2 YYDKDF (reference sequence). The CDR3 is made up of 16 amino acids. With 5 bases removed from V and 0 bases from J, the gap between germline ends came to 17 bases. CDR3 region: CATSGGLSLYSYEQYF. The CDR3 nucleotides read TGTGCCACCAGCGGTGGTCTTAGCCTATACTCCTACGAGCAGTACTTC.

This clonotype was recorded at least ten times. CDR3 region: CSAFSRGTGDSPLHF. CDR3 coding DNA: TGCAGTGCTTTCTCGCGGGGGACAGGGGACTCACCCCTCCACTTT. The genes are TRBV20-1 and TRBJ1-6, with TRBD1 identical over 10 bases. This CDR3 comprises 15 residues. Germline V gene data show CDR1 as DFQATT and CDR2 as SNEGSKA (reference sequence). The ends lost 5 bases at V and 10 bases at J; junction bases unmatched: 11.

V usage is TRBV24-1 and J usage is TRBJ2-7, with D possibly being TRBD1 (6 bases). V was trimmed by 0 bases and J by 2 bases, leaving 16 bases between them. Germline V gene data show CDR1 as KGHDR and CDR2 as SFDVKD. The CDR3 extends over 17 amino acids. The CDR3 region is CATSDLPGRDTPYEQYF. CDR3 coding DNA: TGTGCCACCAGTGATTTGCCCGGACGGGACACCCCCTACGAGCAGTACTTC.

The rearrangement joins TRBV11-2 to TRBJ2-1; a weak D match, TRBD1 (5 bases). The CDR3 sequence is 14 residues long. Germline-derived CDR1 and CDR2 are SGHAT and FQNNGV. Trimming pared 7 bases from V and 0 bases from J, leaving 10 bases between. CDR3 protein: CASTQGVSYNEQFF. The CDR3 coding sequence is TGTGCCAGCACCCAAGGGGTCTCCTACAATGAGCAGTTCTTC.